This TCR beta chain was identified in a study of monozygotic twins with inflammatory bowel disease. Overall study results and limits: For repertoire similarity, concordant twins did not differ from discordant twins, possibly because power was limited.

Researchers used template switching to add UMIs featuring a 6-nucleotide sample barcode. Each CDR3 protein gets one entry in TCRdb, which reprocessed the 5' RACE reads and gives no DNA. In total, the table holds hundreds of thousands of distinct CDR3 sequences. Blood samples of approximately 2.3 ml were drawn from every donor. After skipping T cell sorting, the authors isolated total RNA from whole blood. The CDR3 loop spans 18 amino acids. Germline CDR1 and CDR2: KGHDR and SFDVKD. For this clonotype: The antigen remains unidentified.

The material sequenced was blood. This sequence joins TRBV24-1 and TRBJ2-6; TCRdb's D gene call, TRBD1, goes unchecked for lack of DNA. This sequence was found in a human donor with ulcerative colitis or Crohn's disease, or a healthy co-twin of an affected twin (not recorded which). The CDR3: CATSDFAGGISGANVLTF.